The 20 T cell receptor beta chains in this list originate from one sample, sequenced in a study of T cells in Graves' hyperthyroidism and ophthalmopathy. What was amplified from RNA transcripts were TCR beta CDR3 regions. HTBI primers drove first-round RT-PCR of the TCR CDR3. Each CDR3 protein is one row after TCRdb ran MiXCR on the multiplex PCR reads. The table lists hundreds of thousands of distinct CDR3 sequences, around 15% of them singletons. The sequenced sample was blood. Source of these receptors: a woman aged 50 to 60 with Graves' ophthalmopathy.

This clonotype has ten or more counts. This rearrangement joins TRBV19 to TRBJ2-5; 14 positions match TRBD2. The germline gives CDR1 LNHDA, CDR2 SQIVND (reference sequence). This CDR3 spans 15 amino acids. V was pared by 5 bases and J by 4 bases, with 3 bases of the junction left unmatched. The CDR3 sequence: CASSRGTSGRETQYF. The DNA for the CDR3 is TGTGCCAGTAGTCGCGGGACTAGCGGGAGAGAGACCCAGTACTTC. Looking up the rest from reference TRBV19 and TRBJ2-5 gives the full variable domain: DGGITQSPKYLFRKEGQNVTLSCEQNLNHDAMYWYRQDPGQGLRLIYYSQIVNDFQKGDIAEGYSVSREKKESFPLTVTSAQKNPTAFYLCASSRGTSGRETQYFGPGTRLLVL.

In regard to this clonotype: Sequence at one end of the junction differs from germline and may be a read error. The rearrangement uses TRBV24-1 and TRBJ1-2; TRBD1 matches 9 bases. The CDR3 runs 13 residues. The V gene's germline CDR1 is KGHDR and CDR2 SFDVKD. The CDR3: CAARGQGGYGYTF. CDR3 in DNA: TGTGCCGCCAGGGGACAGGGAGGTTATGGCTACACCTTC.

The CDR3 region has the DNA TGTGCCAGCAGCTGGAGGGGGAGGGCCCACGAGCAGTACTTC. Its translation is CASSWRGRAHEQYF. The rearrangement links TRBV6-1 to TRBJ2-7, with D perhaps matching TRBD2 (7 bases). CDR1 is MNHNS, CDR2 SASEGT, per germline. The CDR3 spans 14 residues. V lost 6 bases, J lost 5 bases, and 17 bases lay in between.

This clonotype was counted ten times or more. The CDR3 sequence: CASSLAGRRGDGYTF. The CDR3 DNA sequence: TGTGCCAGCAGCTTAGCGGGACGCAGGGGGGATGGCTACACCTTC. The chain carries TRBV7-8 and TRBJ1-2; 7 bases agree with TRBD1. The length of the CDR3 is 15 residues. CDR1 is SGHVS, CDR2 FQNEAQ, per germline. Trimming removed 0 bases from V and 6 bases from J; junction bases left unmatched: 7.

This clonotype was counted between two and nine times. CDR3 region: CASTKTTSGIYNEQFF. The CDR3 bases are TGTGCCAGCACAAAAACGACTAGCGGGATCTACAATGAGCAGTTCTTC. The chain joins TRBV9 to TRBJ2-1; 11 bases fit TRBD2. This CDR3 has 16 residues. Germline assignment: CDR1 SGDLS and CDR2 YYNGEE. Germline trimming cut 6 bases from V and 3 bases from J; bases unmatched to any gene: 8.

Ten or more counts support this clonotype. This chain links TRBV11-2 with TRBJ2-5; D is undetermined. Germline CDR1 reads SGHAT; CDR2 reads FQNNGV. Trimming removed 8 bases at V and 6 bases at J, with 10 bases between. CDR3 length equals 11 residues. The CDR3 DNA is TGTGCCAGCCTTTTAGGGAAGACCCAGTACTTC. It is translated as CASLLGKTQYF.

This chain connects TRBV13 to TRBJ2-5; 12 bases are shared with TRBD2. This CDR3 spans 15 amino acids. V was pared by 5 bases and J by 4 bases, with 5 bases of the junction left unmatched. From germline, CDR1 is PRHDT and CDR2 FYEKMQ (reference sequence). This CDR3 is CASSTRLAGVETQYF. The CDR3, as DNA: TGTGCCAGCAGCACAAGACTAGCGGGAGTAGAGACCCAGTACTTC.

This clonotype came up many times. This sequence joins TRBV3-1 and TRBJ2-1; D assignment may be TRBD1 or TRBD2 (5 bases each). Germline lookup yields CDR1 LGHDT and CDR2 YNNKEL (reference sequence). Between the trimmed V and J ends, which lost 4 bases and 4 bases, there was a span of 17 bases. The length of the CDR3 is 16 residues. The CDR3 is CASSPERGGRYNEQFF. The DNA of the CDR3 is TGTGCCAGCAGCCCAGAGAGGGGCGGTAGGTACAATGAGCAGTTCTTC.

Notes on this clonotype: At one end the junction does not follow the germline gene, possibly because of a read error. V usage is TRBV7-7 and J usage is TRBJ1-1; 7 bases are shared with TRBD1. Germline-derived CDR1 and CDR2 are SSHAT and FNYEAQ (reference sequence). The CDR3 has 16 residues. The CDR3 DNA is TGTGCTAGCAGCTTAGGGGCCCGACAGGGCGTCACTGAAGCTTCCTTT. Its protein is CASSLGARQGVTEASF.

This clonotype was counted only a few times. At one end the junction does not follow the germline gene, possibly because of a read error. The chain recombines TRBV7-7 with TRBJ2-5, with 8 nucleotides matching TRBD2. The germline V gene encodes CDR1 SSHAT and CDR2 FNYEAQ (reference sequence). The CDR3 is 12 amino acids. CDR3 DNA: TGTGCTAGCAGCTCGGGGGGGGGGACCCAGTACTTC. The encoded protein is CASSSGGGTQYF.

In its sample, this clonotype was seen a few times. The chain joins TRBV4-3 to TRBJ2-3; D assignment may be TRBD1 or TRBD2 (5 bases each). The CDR3 covers 16 residues. Germline values: CDR1 LGHNA, CDR2 YSLEER. V was clipped by 0 bases and J by 6 bases, with 16 bases between them. The CDR3 DNA reads as TGCGCCAGCAGCCAAGAACCCGGGGCCTCAGCTGATACGCAGTATTTT. Translating gives CASSQEPGASADTQYF.

As concerns this clonotype: This could be a read error, since a much larger clone is one nucleotide away. The rearrangement uses TRBV27 and TRBJ2-7; TRBD2 might be the D (6 bases). The CDR3 has 15 amino acids. The germline gives CDR1 MNHEY, CDR2 SMNVEV (reference sequence). The CDR3 here is CANSFSLAQPYEQYF. The CDR3 DNA sequence: TGTGCCAACAGTTTCAGCCTAGCGCAACCTTACGAGCAGTACTTC.

The chain has TRBV27 and TRBJ2-1; D is undetermined. There are 11 residues in the CDR3. Germline loops: CDR1 MNHEY, CDR2 SMNVEV (reference sequence). Trimming pared 8 bases from V and 8 bases from J, leaving 10 bases between. CDR3 DNA: TGTGCCAGCCTCGATGGGGATGAGCAGTTCTTC. It specifies CASLDGDEQFF.

This clonotype was seen many times. V and J are TRBV27 and TRBJ1-1, with D possibly TRBD1 on 5 matching bases. V lost 3 bases and J lost 4, with 9 bases in between. CDR1 and CDR2 (germline): MNHEY, SMNVEV (reference sequence). CDR3 length: 13 residues. The CDR3 sequence is CASSFRRVTEAFF. The CDR3 region has the DNA TGTGCCAGCAGTTTTCGCAGGGTCACTGAAGCTTTCTTT.

The chain joins TRBV7-9 to TRBJ2-1, with TRBD2 identical over 11 bases. There are 15 residues in the CDR3. Germline trimming cut 0 bases from V and 8 bases from J; bases unmatched to any gene: 3. Germline V lookup: CDR1 SEHNR, CDR2 FQNEAQ (reference sequence). The CDR3 region has the DNA TGTGCCAGCAGCTTAGCTTCTAGCGGGAGGTATGAGCAGTTCTTC. It codes for CASSLASSGRYEQFF.

This clonotype occurred many times. The chain recombines TRBV7-9 with TRBJ2-1, with D tentatively TRBD2 (5 bases). Trimming left V 3 bases short and J 5 bases short, with 14 bases between. The CDR3 is made up of 15 amino acids. CDR1 is SEHNR, CDR2 FQNEAQ, per germline (reference sequence). CDR3: CASSLAGLENNEQFF. DNA of the CDR3: TGTGCCAGCAGCTTGGCGGGCCTAGAGAACAATGAGCAGTTCTTC.

This clonotype was seen repeatedly, ten times or more. The chain couples TRBV6-1 to TRBJ2-1, with D perhaps TRBD2 (5 bases). This CDR3 is 15 amino acids long. V lost 5 bases and J lost 7, with 18 bases in between. CDR1 is MNHNS and CDR2 is SASEGT in the germline V gene. The CDR3 sequence: CASSSYGGSANEQFF. In nucleotides, the CDR3 is TGTGCCAGCAGTTCGTACGGTGGGAGTGCGAATGAGCAGTTCTTC.

The J gene is TRBJ2-2, the V gene TRBV9; 9 bases are shared with TRBD2. The CDR3 is 17 residues long. The junction had 9 bases not matched to a gene; V was cut back by 0 bases and J by 6 bases. The V gene's germline CDR1 is SGDLS and CDR2 YYNGEE. The CDR3 sequence is CASSVVSSGRLSGELFF. CDR3 in DNA: TGTGCCAGCAGCGTAGTATCCAGCGGGAGGCTTTCCGGGGAGCTGTTTTTT. The full variable domain, in which reference TRBV9 and TRBJ2-2 provide the parts outside the CDR3, is DSGVTQTPKHLITATGQRVTLRCSPRSGDLSVYWYQQSLDQGLQFLIQYYNGEERAKGNILERFSAQQFPDLHSELNLSSLELGDSALYFCASSVVSSGRLSGELFFGEGSRLTVL.

This clonotype appeared many times. The chain recombines TRBV29-1 with TRBJ2-5; D may be TRBD1 or TRBD2 (5 bases each). Between the trimmed V and J ends, which lost 4 bases and 4 bases, there was a span of 10 bases. Germline CDR1 reads SQVTM; CDR2 reads ANQGSEA. There are 12 residues in the CDR3. CDR3 amino acids: CSVGQGPETQYF. In DNA, the CDR3 is TGCAGCGTTGGGCAGGGACCAGAGACCCAGTACTTC.

The table lists this clonotype with a count of one. The chain carries TRBV6-2 or TRBV6-3 and TRBJ2-6; D could derive from TRBD1 or TRBD2 (6 bases each). CDR1 and CDR2 (germline): MNHEY, SVGEGT. This CDR3 has 15 residues. The V end lost 8 bases, the J end lost 2 bases, and 13 bases lay between the germline ends. The CDR3 coding sequence is TGTGCCAGCCATACAGGGACTCCTGGGGCCAACGTCCTGACTTTC. It yields the protein CASHTGTPGANVLTF.